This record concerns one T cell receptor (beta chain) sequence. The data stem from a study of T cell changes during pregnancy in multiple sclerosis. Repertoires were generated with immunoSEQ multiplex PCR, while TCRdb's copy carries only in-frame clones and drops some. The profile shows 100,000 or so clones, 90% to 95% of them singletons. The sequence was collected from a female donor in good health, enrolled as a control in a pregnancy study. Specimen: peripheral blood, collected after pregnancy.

The CDR3 loop is CSVSGTSLGTDTQYF. In nucleotides, the CDR3 is TGCAGCGTTTCAGGGACTAGCCTAGGCACAGATACGCAGTATTTT. The chain couples TRBV29-1 to TRBJ2-3, with 9 nucleotides matching TRBD2. V gave up 5 bases and J gave up 1 base; unmatched junction bases: 7. The germline V gene has CDR1 SQVTM and CDR2 ANQGSEA. This CDR3 is 15 amino acids long.